This TCR beta chain was recovered during a study of shared clonotypes between healthy human individuals. Overall study findings and caveats: Against clonotypes common to all four donors, non-shared ones had lower generation probabilities.

This CDR3 has 16 residues. The germline V gene encodes CDR1 SGHKS and CDR2 YYEKEE (reference sequence). After removal of 5 bases from V and 7 bases from J, the junction contained 13 bases not matched to a gene. Every subset's genomic DNA went evenly onto several immunoSEQ plates. Source study methods: Junction-only sequences without quality scores were provided by ImmunoSEQ, so filtering was different. Here immunoSEQ multiplex PCR was the method, and the copy in TCRdb shows in-frame clones only, minus some. The V and J calls and clone size are taken from that table; D and trimming were inferred from the DNA. The sample lists approximately 810,000 clones, 80% to 95% occurring once. Note on this clone: What it recognizes is unknown.

Naive CD8 populations comprised CD45RO-negative cells positively selected for CCR7, excluding terminally differentiated effector memory CD45RA+ cells. Each sample came from a Caucasian adult donor living in Nashville, Tennessee. V and J are TRBV5-5 and TRBJ2-7; 12 bases map to TRBD2. The source of this sequence is a man between 25 and 39 years old in good health. The sequenced sample was naive CD8+ T cells sorted from blood. The CDR3 is CASSNDPGLAGREQYF. The CDR3 DNA is TGTGCCAGCAGTAATGATCCGGGACTAGCGGGCCGGGAGCAGTACTTC. Combining the CDR3 with reference TRBV5-5 and TRBJ2-7 gives the whole variable domain DAGVTQSPTHLIKTRGQQVTLRCSPISGHKSVSWYQQVLGQGPQFIFQYYEKEERGRGNFPDRFSARQFPNYSSELNVNALLLGDSALYLCASSNDPGLAGREQYFGPGTRLTVT.